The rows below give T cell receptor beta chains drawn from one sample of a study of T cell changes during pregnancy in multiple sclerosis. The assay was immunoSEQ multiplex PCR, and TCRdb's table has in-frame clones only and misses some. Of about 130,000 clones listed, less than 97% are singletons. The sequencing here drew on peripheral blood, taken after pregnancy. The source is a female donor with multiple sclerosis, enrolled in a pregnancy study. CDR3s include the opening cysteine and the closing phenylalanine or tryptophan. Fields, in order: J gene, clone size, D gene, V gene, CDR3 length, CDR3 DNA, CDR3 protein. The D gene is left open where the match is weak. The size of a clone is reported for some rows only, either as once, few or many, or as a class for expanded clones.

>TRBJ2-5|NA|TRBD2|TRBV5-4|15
TGTGCCAGCAGCACTAGCGGGAGGGCCGGGGAGACCCAGTACTTC
CASSTSGRAGETQYF
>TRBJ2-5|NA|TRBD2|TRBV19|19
TGTGCCAGTAGCCGTCATCGTCCCGGGACTAGCGGGAGCCTAGAGACCCAGTACTTC
CASSRHRPGTSGSLETQYF
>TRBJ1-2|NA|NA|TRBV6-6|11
TGTGCCAGCAGTTCCGCAGATGGCTACACCTTC
CASSSADGYTF
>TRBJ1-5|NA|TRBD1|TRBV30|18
TGTGCCTGGAGTAATGGGGTCCGGACAGGGGGCGGCAATCAGCCCCAGCATTTT
CAWSNGVRTGGGNQPQHF
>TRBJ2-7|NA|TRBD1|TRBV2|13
TGTGCCGGAGGGACAGGGCAATCCTACGAGCAGTACTTC
CAGGTGQSYEQYF
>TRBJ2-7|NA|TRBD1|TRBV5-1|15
TGCGCCAGCAGCTTGATGACAGGGGGCACGGGGGAGCAGTACTTC
CASSLMTGGTGEQYF
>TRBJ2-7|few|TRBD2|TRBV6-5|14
TGTGCCAGCAGTATCAGCGGGAGCGGGAACGAGCAGTACTTC
CASSISGSGNEQYF
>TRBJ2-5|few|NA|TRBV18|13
TGTGCCAGCTCACCCCTGTACCAAGAGACCCAGTACTTC
CASSPLYQETQYF
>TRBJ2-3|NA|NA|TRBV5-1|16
TGCGCCAGCAGCAACCGGGACAACCCCCTAACAGATACGCAGTATTTT
CASSNRDNPLTDTQYF
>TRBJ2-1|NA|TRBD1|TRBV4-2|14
TGTGCCAGCAGCCAAGGGACAGGGGGCAATGAGCAGTTCTTC
CASSQGTGGNEQFF
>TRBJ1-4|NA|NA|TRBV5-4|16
TGTGCCAGCAGCTTGAGCCCAAAAGTCAATAATGAAAAACTGTTTTTT
CASSLSPKVNNEKLFF
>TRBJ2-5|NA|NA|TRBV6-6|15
TGTGCCAGCAGTTACCGCCCAGGATTCCAAGAGACCCAGTACTTC
CASSYRPGFQETQYF
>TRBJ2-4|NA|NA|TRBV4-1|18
TGCGCCAGCAGCCAAGGGGAGTGGAGCAATATAAAGGGAAACATTCAGTACTTC
CASSQGEWSNIKGNIQYF
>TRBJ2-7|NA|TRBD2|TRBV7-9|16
TGTGCCAGCAGCTTAGTTAGCGGGAGGGCCCGAGACGAGCAGTACTTC
CASSLVSGRARDEQYF
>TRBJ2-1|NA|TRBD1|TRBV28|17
TGTGCCAGCAGTACCTACGGAGGGACAGGGGTCCACAATGAGCAGTTCTTC
CASSTYGGTGVHNEQFF
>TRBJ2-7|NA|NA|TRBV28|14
TGTGCCAGCAGATTCAGGGGAGAAACCTACGAGCAGTACTTC
CASRFRGETYEQYF
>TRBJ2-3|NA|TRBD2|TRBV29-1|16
TGCAGCGTTGACAGCGGGAGGTCCCTCGGCACAGATACGCAGTATTTT
CSVDSGRSLGTDTQYF
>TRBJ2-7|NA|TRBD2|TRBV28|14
TGTGCCAGCAGTTTCAGTTCGGGAGGGTACGAGCAGTACTTC
CASSFSSGGYEQYF
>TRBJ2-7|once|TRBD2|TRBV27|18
TGTGCCAGCAGTTCCCCCACTAGCGGGAGTGGGGGGACCTACGAGCAGTACTTC
CASSSPTSGSGGTYEQYF
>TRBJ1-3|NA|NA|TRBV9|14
TGTGCCAGCAGCGCCCTTCAGGGGGGAAACACCATATATTTT
CASSALQGGNTIYF
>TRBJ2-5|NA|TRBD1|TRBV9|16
TGTGCCAGCAGCGGAAACCGGAACAGGGGCAGGGAGACCCAGTACTTC
CASSGNRNRGRETQYF
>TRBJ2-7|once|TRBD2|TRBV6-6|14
TGTGCCAGCGGTAGCAGTAGCGGGCTTTACGAGCAGTACTTC
CASGSSSGLYEQYF
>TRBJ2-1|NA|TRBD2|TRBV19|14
TGTGCCAGTAGTATTAGCGGGTTGTACAATGAGCAGTTCTTC
CASSISGLYNEQFF
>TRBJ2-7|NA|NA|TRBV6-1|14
TGTGCCAGCAGTGAAGGAGGAGCGATCTACGAGCAGTACTTC
CASSEGGAIYEQYF
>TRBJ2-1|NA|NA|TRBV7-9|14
TGTGCCAGCAGCTTTTCTAGCTCCTACAATGAGCAGTTCTTC
CASSFSSSYNEQFF
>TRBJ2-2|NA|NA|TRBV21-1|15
TGTGCCAGCAGCAACGAGTACGGGAACACCGGGGAGCTGTTTTTT
CASSNEYGNTGELFF
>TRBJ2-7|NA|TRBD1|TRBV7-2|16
TGTGCCAGCAGCTTACCCGGGACAGGGGCATCCTACGAGCAGTACTTC
CASSLPGTGASYEQYF
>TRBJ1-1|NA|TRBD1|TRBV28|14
TGTGCCAGCAGTTCGACAGGGGTGAACACTGAAGCTTTCTTT
CASSSTGVNTEAFF
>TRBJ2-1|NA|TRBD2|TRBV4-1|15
TGCGCCAGCAGCCAAGGGACTAGCGGGAGAGTTGAGCAGTTCTTC
CASSQGTSGRVEQFF
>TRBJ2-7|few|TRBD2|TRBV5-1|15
TGCGCCAGCAGCCCAGGGACTAGCGGGAGCCACGAGCAGTACTTC
CASSPGTSGSHEQYF
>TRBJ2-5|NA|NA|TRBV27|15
TGTGCCAGCAGCAGTTTAACGGGTCTCCAAGAGACCCAGTACTTC
CASSSLTGLQETQYF
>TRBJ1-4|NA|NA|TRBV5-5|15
TGTGCCAGCAGGCAAGACAGCCACCCAAGTGAAAAACTGTTTTTT
CASRQDSHPSEKLFF
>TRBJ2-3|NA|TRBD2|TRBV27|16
TGTGCCAGCCGGACCGGGACTAGCGGGAGAGCAGATACGCAGTATTTT
CASRTGTSGRADTQYF
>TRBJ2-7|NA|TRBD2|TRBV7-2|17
TGTGCCAGCAGCTTAGCTGGCGGGAGGGCCAGAGATCGCGAGCAGTACTTC
CASSLAGGRARDREQYF
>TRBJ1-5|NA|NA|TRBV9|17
TGTGCCAGCAGCGTAGGCGCGGGGGGGAATGGCAATCAGCCCCAGCATTTT
CASSVGAGGNGNQPQHF
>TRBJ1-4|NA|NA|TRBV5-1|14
TGCGCCAGCAGTAGTCAGGGGATAAACGAAAAACTGTTTTTT
CASSSQGINEKLFF
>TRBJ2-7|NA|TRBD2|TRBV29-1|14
TGCAGCGTTCTGCGGGGGTTAAGCTCCTACGAGCAGTACTTC
CSVLRGLSSYEQYF
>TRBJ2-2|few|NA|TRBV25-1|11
TGTGCCAGCATATCTAGGGGGGAGCTGTTTTTT
CASISRGELFF
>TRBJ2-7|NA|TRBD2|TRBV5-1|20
TGCGCCAGCAGCTTGGAAATGACTAGCGGGAGGGCCCTGAGCTCCTACGAGCAGTACTTC
CASSLEMTSGRALSSYEQYF
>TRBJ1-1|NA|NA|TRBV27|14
TGTGCCAGCAAACTCTCAGGGGTCAACACTGAAGCTTTCTTT
CASKLSGVNTEAFF